This T cell receptor beta chain comes out of a study of spatial heterogeneity in lung cancer (dated by TCRdb to the late 2010s). At the level of the whole study: More beta-chain than alpha-chain transcripts were consistently detected, likely reflecting higher beta-chain transcript abundance. In the raw uncorrected reads, each unique combination of TCR and UMI appeared on average more than ten times. TCR repertoire features were related to nonsynonymous mutation counts determined by whole-exome sequencing of tumor tissue. In tumor regions, TCR transcript counts showed a strong correlation with a T cell transcriptional module score from matched bulk RNA-seq. TCR alpha and beta repertoires were quantitatively compared across multiple tumor regions, matched nontumor lung and blood in non-small cell lung cancer. At surgery, hundreds of tumor regions, around 64 matched nontumor lung samples and 45 to 60 PBMC samples were TCR-sequenced for both alpha and beta chains.

The time point label here, explained by the study, means: sample taken at primary tumor resection. The donors were some 76 patients from the lung TRACERx cohort who had early-stage, untreated non-small cell lung cancer. Whole RNA extracted from tumor and nontumor lung tissue, or from cryopreserved PBMC samples, was used for TCR sequencing without cell sorting. A patient was chosen for TCR sequencing only when enough RNA was available from at least two tumor regions. Before being selected, tumor and adjacent nontumor lung specimens were reviewed by a lung pathologist. This clonotype was seen many times. The target of this receptor is not known. Per-base qualities were not stored, and no clone one base away is much larger. The library was made by 5' RACE. The sequencer listed for this sample is NextSeq 500. In the TCR library protocol, a unique molecular identifier was attached to each TCR cDNA molecule so that PCR and sequencing errors could be corrected. Concerning the study's data processing: Decombinator tools were used for TCR identification, UMI-based error correction and CDR3 extraction. Expanded TCRs were defined as those above a frequency of 2 per 1,000, corresponding to the top 1% of the tumor frequency distribution. Expanded tumor TCRs statistically deemed absent (corrected P<0.05) from at least one tumor region were classed as regional, and all other expanded tumor TCRs were classed as ubiquitous. Rényi diversity was computed with the R vegan package after subsampling each repertoire 100 times to 5,000 TCRs. To build CDR3 similarity networks, amino acid triplet string-kernel similarity was used, and CDR3s were connected when their pairwise similarity was above 0.82. The public reads were quality trimmed at Q25 with fastp and then assembled into clones with MiXCR by TCRdb, keeping productive beta chains. Rows merge per CDR3 protein into single entries with the most common DNA and genes. Here the V and J calls rest on TCRdb's processing, not on the authors' analysis. Present in this sample are approximately 16,000 distinct CDR3 sequences, almost 7% of which were seen just once. The ten largest clones take up about 20% of the sample.

The full study reports these points: Counts of ubiquitous and regional expanded TCRs were found to correlate with counts of ubiquitous and regional nonsynonymous mutations, respectively. Additional single-cell paired TCR alpha and beta sequencing was considered necessary to confirm, at a functional level, the hypothesis that regional TCRs recognize regional mutations. TCR-seq coverage of tumor T cells was estimated at only around 7% for alpha chains and around 13% for beta chains. The number of expanded intratumoral alpha and beta TCRs correlated with the tumor nonsynonymous mutation count.

The input for sequencing was lung tumor tissue, taken at surgery. The sequence came from a female donor with early-stage non-small cell lung cancer.

The CDR3 region reads CASSLRGTDNNEQFF. The nucleotide sequence is TGTGCCAGCAGCCTAAGGGGGACGGATAACAATGAGCAGTTCTTC. The chain is assembled from TRBV7-2 and TRBJ2-1, and perhaps TRBD1 as D gene, on 6 matching bases. V is cut by 5 bases and J by 5 bases, and the space between the germline ends is 16 bases. Reading the germline V gene gives CDR1 SGHTA and CDR2 FQGNSA. From its cysteine to its phenylalanine, the CDR3 spans 15 amino acids. Of all the DNA, just the CDR3 is kept, 45 bases in frame from base 1.